The entry below gives a single T cell receptor beta chain sequence along with its context. Its antigen is unknown. Every one of the patients relapsed after autologous stem cell transplantation (brentuximab vedotin exposure was variable). The data were taken from a study of PD-1 blockade in classical Hodgkin lymphoma. Notes on the study in general: Reported baseline diversity: healthy donors highest, relapsed/refractory patients lowest. Some patients began nivolumab under 1 year after ASCT. These patients were excluded from later analyses. The drivers behind the repertoire differences, possibly disease activity or prior therapy, remain undefined.

TCRdb keeps only in-frame clones here, not all; method: immunoSEQ multiplex PCR. The sample has about 40,000 clones, around 80% seen once. This specimen was peripheral blood mononuclear cells (PBMCs), taken at baseline. This clonotype was obtained from a human donor with classical Hodgkin lymphoma.

CDR3 bases: TGTGCCAGCAGCTTAACCACAGGGTTGGAGCAGTACTTC. Protein sequence: CASSLTTGLEQYF. The V gene is TRBV7-2, the J gene TRBJ2-7; weak D call: TRBD1 (6 bases). The CDR3 length is 13 residues. Per germline, CDR1 SGHTA and CDR2 FQGNSA. V shed 2 bases and J shed 7 bases, with 12 bases lying between them. The full variable domain, rest sourced from reference TRBV7-2 and TRBJ2-7, is GAGVSQSPSNKVTEKGKDVELRCDPISGHTALYWYRQSLGQGLEFLIYFQGNSAPDKSGLPSDRFSAERTGGSVSTLTIQRTQQEDSAVYLCASSLTTGLEQYFGPGTRLTVT.